A single sample is the source of the 5 T cell receptor beta chains below, sequenced in a study of blood T cell repertoires in COVID-19. Sequencing was performed with immunoSEQ multiplex PCR; in TCRdb, only in-frame clones are kept and a portion is missing. This sample carries around 240,000 clones, approximately 84% of them seen once, and the ten largest clones take approximately 3%. Sequenced input: peripheral blood. Receptor source: a woman between 25 and 40 years old who had recovered from COVID-19.

The chain employs TRBV19 and TRBJ1-2; the D is unclear. CDR1 LNHDA and CDR2 SQIVND come from the germline V gene (reference sequence). Trimming cost V 2 bases and J 0 bases, with 7 bases left between them. The CDR3 length is 14 residues. The CDR3 sequence: CASSIMLANYGYTF. In nucleotides, the CDR3 is TGTGCCAGTAGTATAATGCTAGCTAACTATGGCTACACCTTC. Full variable domain (outside the CDR3, taken from reference TRBV19 and TRBJ1-2): DGGITQSPKYLFRKEGQNVTLSCEQNLNHDAMYWYRQDPGQGLRLIYYSQIVNDFQKGDIAEGYSVSREKKESFPLTVTSAQKNPTAFYLCASSIMLANYGYTFGSGTRLTVV.

The rearrangement uses TRBV11-3 and TRBJ2-1; D might be TRBD1 (6 bases). CDR3 length: 16 residues. Trimming left V 4 bases short and J 0 bases short, with 13 bases between. CDR1 and CDR2 (germline): SGHNT, YENEEA. The CDR3 here is CASSSSGQSSYNEQFF. The CDR3, as DNA: TGTGCCAGCAGCTCGAGTGGACAGAGCTCCTACAATGAGCAGTTCTTC.

This chain links TRBV7-9 with TRBJ2-7; 9 nucleotides line up with TRBD1. Unmatched junction bases numbered 6, after V lost 6 bases and J lost 3 bases. Germline V lookup: CDR1 SEHNR, CDR2 FQNEAQ (reference sequence). The CDR3 has 14 amino acids. This chain's CDR3 is CASSGQGWDYEQYF. The CDR3 region has the DNA TGTGCCAGCAGTGGACAGGGGTGGGACTACGAGCAGTACTTC.

This rearrangement joins TRBV4-2 to TRBJ1-1, with 7 bases lining up with TRBD1. Germline V gene data show CDR1 as LGHNA and CDR2 as YNFKEQ. The CDR3 runs 16 residues. V lost 1 base, J lost 7 bases, and 12 bases stayed unmatched. CDR3 sequence (DNA): TGTGCCAGCAGCCAAGTATCGGGGGACAGAACCGGTGAAGCTTTCTTT. It is translated as CASSQVSGDRTGEAFF.

CDR3 nucleotide sequence: TGCAGTGCTTTCAGGGGCAATGAGCAGTTCTTC. Translation gives CSAFRGNEQFF. The chain recombines TRBV20-1 with TRBJ2-1; the D gene is possibly TRBD1 (6 bases). In germline, CDR1 is DFQATT, CDR2 SNEGSKA (reference sequence). This CDR3 is 11 amino acids long. The V end lost 5 bases, the J end lost 6 bases, and 8 bases lay between the germline ends.